Below, 7 T cell receptor beta chains from the same sample are listed, as sequenced in a study of CD8 T cells in Susac syndrome. Random hexamers were used to reverse transcribe an amount of about 0.5 to 1 ug RNA. TCRdb re-called the immunoSEQ multiplex PCR reads through MiXCR, storing one row per CDR3 protein. The table includes about 300,000 distinct CDR3 sequences, around 90% detected once. What was sequenced was CD4+ T cells from PBMCs. These receptors were obtained from a human donor with multiple sclerosis.

The gene calls are TRBV30 and TRBJ2-3, with TRBD2 matching over 8 bases. CDR3 length: 14 residues. Germline CDR1 is GTSNPN and CDR2 is SVGIG (reference sequence). Trimming took 4 bases from V and 0 from J; bases not matched to a gene: 3. CDR3 DNA sequence: TGTGCCTGGACGGGGGGGGGAAGCACAGATACGCAGTATTTT. Translation: CAWTGGGSTDTQYF.

The CDR3: CARKLPCYNEQFF. CDR3 sequence (DNA): TGTGCCAGAAAACTACCGTGCTACAATGAGCAGTTCTTC. The chain is built from TRBV19 and TRBJ2-1, with D unclear. Germline CDR1 reads LNHDA; CDR2 reads SQIVND (reference sequence). V dropped 9 bases and J dropped 3 bases, with 12 bases sitting between them. The CDR3 covers 13 residues.

CDR3 residues: CASRAGLQVGTEAFF. The CDR3 coding sequence is TGTGCCAGCAGGGCCGGGCTCCAGGTAGGGACTGAAGCTTTCTTT. The chain joins TRBV12-3 or TRBV12-4 to TRBJ1-1; no reliable D call. The CDR3 length is 15 residues. Deletions cut 6 bases from V and 5 bases from J, with 19 bases between.

The J gene is TRBJ1-1, the V gene TRBV4-1; no clear D. The CDR3 has 14 residues. Trimming took off 2 bases at V and 3 bases at J, with 10 bases between the two ends. Germline CDR1 and CDR2: MGHRA and YSYEKL. CDR3 coding DNA: TGCGCCAGCAGCCAACAAATGTACTACACTGAAGCTTTCTTT. Residues: CASSQQMYYTEAFF.

A remark on this clonotype: It is likely a read error, because the conserved phenylalanine at the end of the CDR3 is missing. The rearrangement joins TRBV5-6 to TRBJ1-2; D is uncertain. Per germline, CDR1 SGHDT and CDR2 YYEEEE. This CDR3 comprises 12 residues. The germline V and J ends were trimmed by 0 bases and 7 bases, with 7 bases remaining between them. The CDR3 loop reads CASSLAVFGYTL. In DNA, the CDR3 is TGTGCCAGCAGCTTGGCCGTCTTTGGCTACACCCTC.

The chain recombines TRBV7-9 with TRBJ1-3; the D is unclear. This CDR3 is built from 15 residues. Trimming pared 5 bases from V and 0 bases from J, leaving 11 bases between. Germline CDR1 SEHNR, CDR2 FQNEAQ (reference sequence). This CDR3 reads CASSGAGYSGNTIYF. CDR3 nucleotides: TGTGCCAGCAGCGGCGCAGGATACTCTGGAAACACCATATATTTT. Full variable domain (outside the CDR3, taken from reference TRBV7-9 and TRBJ1-3): DTGVSQNPRHKITKRGQNVTFRCDPISEHNRLYWYRQTLGQGPEFLTYFQNEAQLEKSRLLSDRFSAERPKGSFSTLEIQRTEQGDSAMYLCASSGAGYSGNTIYFGEGSWLTVV.

The chain joins TRBV6-1 to TRBJ2-6; D is possibly TRBD1 (7 bases). CDR3 length: 16 residues. Trimming took 4 bases from V and 2 from J, leaving 12 bases between them. Germline CDR1 reads MNHNS; CDR2 reads SASEGT. The CDR3 region is CASSVEGAAGANVLTF. CDR3 coding DNA: TGTGCCAGCAGTGTGGAGGGGGCGGCTGGGGCCAACGTCCTGACTTTC.